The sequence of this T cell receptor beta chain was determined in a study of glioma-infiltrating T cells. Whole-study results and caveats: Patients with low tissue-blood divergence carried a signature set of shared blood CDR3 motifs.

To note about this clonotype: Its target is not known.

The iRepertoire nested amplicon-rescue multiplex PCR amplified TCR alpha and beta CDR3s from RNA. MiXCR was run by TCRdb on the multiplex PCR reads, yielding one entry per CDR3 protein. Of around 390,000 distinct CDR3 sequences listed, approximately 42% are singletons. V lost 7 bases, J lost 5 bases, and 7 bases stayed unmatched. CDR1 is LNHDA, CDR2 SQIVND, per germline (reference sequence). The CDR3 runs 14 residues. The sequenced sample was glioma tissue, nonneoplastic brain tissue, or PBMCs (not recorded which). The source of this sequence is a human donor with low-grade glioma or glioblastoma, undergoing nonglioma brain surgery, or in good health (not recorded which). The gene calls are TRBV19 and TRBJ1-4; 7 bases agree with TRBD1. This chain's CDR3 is CASNQKDRNEKLFF. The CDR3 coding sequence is TGTGCCAGTAACCAAAAGGACAGGAATGAAAAACTGTTTTTT.